A single sample is the source of the 27 T cell receptor beta chains below, sequenced in a study of T cells in Graves' hyperthyroidism and ophthalmopathy (dated by TCRdb to between 2019 and 2020). Library prep was done by multiplex PCR. Sequencing was performed on an Illumina HiSeq 2000. The TCR beta CDR3 regions were amplified from RNA transcripts. A first-round RT-PCR of the TCR CDR3 used the HTBI primer set with the Qiagen OneStep RT-PCR kit. TCRdb reran the public reads through fastp at Q25 and MiXCR, keeping productive beta chains. CDR3 protein duplicates are merged, each entry listing the most common genes and DNA. A total of around 520,000 distinct CDR3 sequences appear in this sample, approximately 14% of them only once. The ten largest clonotypes hold around a sixth of the sample. What was sequenced was blood. The receptor set was obtained from a woman under 30 with Graves' hyperthyroidism.

In this sample, this clonotype turned up many times. The chain carries TRBV20-1 and TRBJ2-7; D gene ambiguous. The CDR3 covers 13 residues. V was pared by 3 bases and J by 4 bases, with 13 bases between. The germline CDR1 and CDR2 sequences are DFQATT and SNEGSKA (reference sequence). In nucleotides, the CDR3 is TGCAGTGCTAGGTCAGCGAAAATTTACGAGCAGTACTTC. Translated, it gives CSARSAKIYEQYF.

This clonotype was seen many times. V usage is TRBV19 and J usage is TRBJ2-3; perhaps TRBD2 as D (5 bases). The CDR3 consists of 14 residues. Germline V CDR1 and CDR2: LNHDA, SQIVND (reference sequence). Trimming shortened V by 6 bases and J by 1 base, and 11 bases separated the two germline ends. CDR3 protein: CASSPNSGTDTQYF. The CDR3 coding sequence is TGTGCCAGTAGCCCCAATAGCGGCACAGATACGCAGTATTTT.

This clonotype appeared many times. V usage is TRBV27 and J usage is TRBJ1-4, with a weak D call TRBD1 (6 bases). The CDR3 spans 15 residues. CDR1 is MNHEY, CDR2 SMNVEV, per germline (reference sequence). The ends were cut back, 5 bases at V and 8 bases at J, with 18 bases in the middle. The CDR3 nucleotides are TGTGCCAGCAGTCCCTGGACAGATTGGAACGAAAAACTGTTTTTT. Translating it yields CASSPWTDWNEKLFF.

The rearrangement joins TRBV20-1 to TRBJ2-7, with TRBD2 matching over 11 bases. CDR1 and CDR2 (germline): DFQATT, SNEGSKA (reference sequence). This CDR3 is built from 14 residues. V gave up 2 bases and J gave up 4 bases; unmatched junction bases: 4. Written as DNA, the CDR3 is TGCAGTGCTAGAAGTAGCGGGGGGGGATACGAGCAGTACTTC. Protein sequence: CSARSSGGGYEQYF.

This clonotype was seen repeatedly, ten times or more. The CDR3 region is CASSLGGGRTEAFF. The CDR3 DNA reads TGTGCCAGCAGCTTAGGAGGGGGACGCACTGAAGCTTTCTTT. The V and J genes are TRBV7-9 and TRBJ1-1; maybe TRBD1 (6 bases). Germline values: CDR1 SEHNR, CDR2 FQNEAQ (reference sequence). The CDR3 length is 14 residues. V lost 1 base and J lost 4, with 10 bases in between.

The CDR3 coding sequence is TGTGCCAGCAGTCCGTGGACTAGCGGTTACAATGAGCAGTTCTTC. Protein product: CASSPWTSGYNEQFF. The rearrangement joins TRBV12-3 or TRBV12-4 to TRBJ2-1; 10 positions agree with TRBD2. Unmatched junction bases numbered 5, after V lost 5 bases and J lost 4 bases. The CDR3 runs to 15 residues.

This clonotype was counted ten times or more. The CDR3 loop reads CASRDPWSSYNEQFF. The CDR3 bases are TGTGCCAGCAGGGACCCATGGTCCTCATACAATGAGCAGTTCTTC. The V call is TRBV27, the J call TRBJ2-1, with unresolved D. The germline V gene encodes CDR1 MNHEY and CDR2 SMNVEV (reference sequence). CDR3 length: 15 residues. V lost 6 bases to trimming and J lost 4 bases, with 16 bases between them.

This clonotype was recorded at least ten times. The chain uses TRBV28 and TRBJ2-7; 8 positions match TRBD1. The CDR3 runs 15 residues. Germline assignment: CDR1 MDHEN and CDR2 SYDVKM. V lost 2 bases and J lost 3; bases outside the gene matches: 6. Here the CDR3 reads CASSLEPGGGYEQYF. As DNA, the CDR3 is TGTGCCAGCAGTTTAGAACCAGGGGGCGGCTACGAGCAGTACTTC.

This clonotype was observed many times. V and J are TRBV3-1 and TRBJ2-3, with D hard to call. The V gene's germline CDR1 is LGHDT and CDR2 YNNKEL (reference sequence). This CDR3 spans 13 amino acids. Deletions cut 1 base from V and 3 bases from J, with 5 bases between. CDR3 loop: CASSQVATDTQYF. CDR3 DNA sequence: TGTGCCAGCAGCCAAGTTGCGACAGATACGCAGTATTTT.

The V and J genes are TRBV5-6 and TRBJ2-7; D is unresolved. Germline-derived CDR1 and CDR2 are SGHDT and YYEEEE. This CDR3 comprises 13 residues. The V end lost 2 bases, the J end lost 7 bases, and 13 bases lay between the germline ends. The CDR3 bases are TGTGCCAGCAGCTTTCGGCGGTTGGGGGAGCAGTACGTC. It encodes CASSFRRLGEQYV.

The table lists this clonotype with many counts. The chain has TRBV11-2 and TRBJ2-1, with 11 bases fitting TRBD2. The length of the CDR3 is 16 residues. V was clipped by 0 bases and J by 7 bases; unmatched bases: 5. Germline V gives CDR1 SGHAT, CDR2 FQNNGV. The CDR3 DNA reads as TGTGCCAGCAGCTTAGATATAGCGGGAGGGCAAAATGAGCAGTTCTTC. It yields the protein CASSLDIAGGQNEQFF.

Here the CDR3 DNA reads TGTGCCAGCAGGGGGGAGATGGGCACTGAAGCTTTCTTT. Encoded protein: CASRGEMGTEAFF. The rearrangement uses TRBV7-3 and TRBJ1-1, with D possibly being TRBD1 (5 bases). V was pared by 6 bases and J by 4 bases, with 12 bases between. The V gene's germline CDR1 is SGHTA and CDR2 FQGTGA. The CDR3 runs 13 residues.

This clonotype was seen a handful of times. One end of the junction fails to match germline, which may point to a read error. This chain joins TRBV7-7 and TRBJ2-5; 7 positions match TRBD1. Germline loops: CDR1 SSHAT, CDR2 FNYEAQ (reference sequence). This CDR3 region has 13 residues. The CDR3 region has the DNA TGTGCTAGCAGCACGACAGGGCCAGAGACCCAGTACTTC. As protein: CASSTTGPETQYF.

This clonotype has a count of ten or more. The chain combines TRBV11-2 with TRBJ1-2; maybe TRBD1 (6 bases). Germline CDR1 SGHAT, CDR2 FQNNGV. V shed 1 base and J shed 0 bases, with 15 bases lying between them. The CDR3 loop spans 17 amino acids. The CDR3 here is CASSLGRGASSNYGYTF. The CDR3 region has the DNA TGTGCCAGCAGCTTAGGCAGGGGAGCCTCTTCTAACTATGGCTACACCTTC.

In its sample, this clonotype was seen a few times. This chain connects TRBV2 to TRBJ1-2, with TRBD1 as a possible D gene (5 bases). The germline V gene has CDR1 SNHLY and CDR2 FYNNEI. V was trimmed by 4 bases and J by 3 bases, leaving 9 bases between them. This CDR3 is built from 13 residues. Written as DNA, the CDR3 is TGTGCCAGCAGTGTTAGGGGACACTATGGCTACACCTTC. Protein: CASSVRGHYGYTF.

The CDR3: CASSNSSGRAGANVLTF. DNA of the CDR3: TGTGCCAGTAGTAATTCCTCCGGGAGGGCTGGGGCCAACGTCCTGACTTTC. The chain couples TRBV19 to TRBJ2-6; TRBD2 matches 8 bases. After removal of 4 bases from V and 2 bases from J, the junction contained 7 bases not matched to a gene. Per the germline V gene, CDR1 is LNHDA and CDR2 is SQIVND (reference sequence). The CDR3 consists of 17 residues.

At least ten counts were recorded for this clonotype. The CDR3 nucleotides are TGTGCCAGCAGCATCGGACAGGCGGGCTATGGCTACACCTTC. Translation gives CASSIGQAGYGYTF. The chain links TRBV7-8 to TRBJ1-2, with TRBD1 matching 7 bases. Germline V gene sequence: CDR1 SGHVS, CDR2 FQNEAQ. J lost 4 bases, V lost 5 bases, and 7 bases had no gene match. The CDR3 totals 14 residues. The variable domain in full, with the rest retrieved from reference TRBV7-8 and TRBJ1-2, is GAGVSQSPRYKVAKRGQDVALRCDPISGHVSLFWYQQALGQGPEFLTYFQNEAQLDKSGLPSDRFFAERPEGSVSTLKIQRTQQEDSAVYLCASSIGQAGYGYTFGSGTRLTVV.

The gene calls are TRBV7-6 and TRBJ2-7; possibly TRBD1 for D (6 bases). CDR3 length equals 13 residues. Trimming left V 3 bases short and J 6 bases short, with 12 bases between. Germline CDR1 reads SGHVS; CDR2 reads FNYEAQ. CDR3 amino acids: CASSFGTDSEQYF. The CDR3 DNA is TGTGCCAGCAGCTTCGGGACGGACAGCGAGCAGTACTTC.

This clonotype appeared many times. The V gene is TRBV10-3, the J gene TRBJ2-7; a weak D match, TRBD2 (6 bases). V shed 3 bases and J shed 1 base, with 10 bases lying between them. Germline CDR1 is ENHRY and CDR2 is SYGVKD. The CDR3 length is 14 residues. Here the CDR3 DNA reads TGTGCCATCAGTGACCTGACTAGTTCCTACGAGCAGTACTTC. Translating gives CAISDLTSSYEQYF.

This clonotype was observed many times. V and J are TRBV12-3 or TRBV12-4 and TRBJ1-1, with 7 bases identical to TRBD1. This CDR3 has 16 residues. V was clipped by 7 bases and J by 1 base; unmatched bases: 12. Written as DNA, the CDR3 is TGTGCCAGCACCCTCTCGAGGGGGCGGTGGAACACTGAAGCTTTCTTT. It codes for CASTLSRGRWNTEAFF.

This clonotype was counted many times. This chain joins TRBV14 and TRBJ2-2; 11 bases map to TRBD2. After removal of 4 bases from V and 4 bases from J, the junction contained 5 bases not matched to a gene. The CDR3 extends over 16 amino acids. The germline CDR1 and CDR2 sequences are SGHDN and FVKESK. CDR3 nucleotide sequence: TGTGCCAGCAGCCCCACTAGCGGGAGTTTCACCGGGGAGCTGTTTTTT. Encoded protein: CASSPTSGSFTGELFF. The full variable domain, its missing parts supplied by reference TRBV14 and TRBJ2-2, is EAGVTQFPSHSVIEKGQTVTLRCDPISGHDNLYWYRRVMGKEIKFLLHFVKESKQDESGMPNNRFLAERTGGTYSTLKVQPAELEDSGVYFCASSPTSGSFTGELFFGEGSRLTVL.

V is TRBV3-1 and J is TRBJ2-1, with TRBD2 matching over 12 bases. CDR1 and CDR2 from the germline V gene are LGHDT and YNNKEL (reference sequence). Losses at the gene ends were 6 bases for V and 3 bases for J; bases not matched to a gene: 15. This CDR3 is built from 19 residues. CDR3 in amino acids: CASRVPTSGSSLHYNEQFF. CDR3 bases: TGTGCCAGCAGGGTCCCGACTAGCGGGAGTTCCCTTCACTACAATGAGCAGTTCTTC.

The chain combines TRBV6-5 with TRBJ1-3; D perhaps matches TRBD1 (5 bases). The CDR3 loop spans 18 amino acids. The ends were cut back, 6 bases at V and 0 bases at J, with 21 bases in the middle. Germline V gene lookup returns CDR1 MNHEY and CDR2 SVGAGI. The CDR3 sequence: CASRLDLTGTASGNTIYF. As DNA, the CDR3 is TGTGCCAGCAGACTCGATCTTACCGGGACTGCCTCTGGAAACACCATATATTTT.

At least ten counts were recorded for this clonotype. This chain links TRBV7-6 with TRBJ2-1; 11 bases agree with TRBD1. The junction had 12 bases not matched to a gene; V was cut back by 1 base and J by 7 bases. Germline V lookup: CDR1 SGHVS, CDR2 FNYEAQ. This CDR3 is built from 18 residues. CDR3 in amino acids: CASSLGALMGTGGNEQFF. The DNA of the CDR3 is TGTGCCAGCAGCTTAGGCGCGTTAATGGGGACAGGGGGTAATGAGCAGTTCTTC.

There are many counts of this clonotype. CDR3 DNA: TGTGCCAGCAGTTCGTCCCGGGACACTGAAGCTTTCTTT. Amino acid sequence: CASSSSRDTEAFF. The rearrangement joins TRBV6-1 to TRBJ1-1; no clear D. From germline, CDR1 is MNHNS and CDR2 SASEGT. Trimming took 5 bases from V and 3 from J, leaving 10 bases between them. This CDR3 comprises 13 residues.

This clonotype was counted at least ten times. The genes are TRBV12-3 or TRBV12-4 and TRBJ1-5, with 7 bases that match TRBD1. With 4 bases clipped from V and 5 bases from J, the junction kept 2 bases outside the gene matches. The CDR3 loop spans 13 amino acids. CDR3 DNA sequence: TGTGCCAGCAGTTCTGACAGGGATCAGCCCCAGCATTTT. Protein sequence: CASSSDRDQPQHF.

In its sample, this clonotype was seen a few times. The genes are TRBV30 and TRBJ2-2; 11 nucleotides align to TRBD2. The germline gives CDR1 GTSNPN, CDR2 SVGIG (reference sequence). This CDR3 contains 19 residues. Trimming cost V 4 bases and J 3 bases; bases outside gene matches: 16. As DNA, the CDR3 is TGTGCCTGGATTGAAGGTTCGACTAGCGGGAAATCTTACACCGGGGAGCTGTTTTTT. Its protein product is CAWIEGSTSGKSYTGELFF.